One sample yielded the 27 T cell receptor beta chains listed below, sequenced in a study of OX40 agonist ivuxolimab in advanced cancers. Assay used: immunoSEQ multiplex PCR; TCRdb lists only in-frame clones, some missing. The sample includes some 100,000 clones, 80% to 90% of them seen just once. The sequencing used CD4+ or CD8+ T cells sorted from blood, collected in a trial of the OX40 agonist ivuxolimab. The source is an adult with an advanced solid tumor such as melanoma, head and neck, liver or kidney cancer.

V is TRBV7-3 and J is TRBJ1-3, with D maybe TRBD1 (5 bases). The CDR3 spans 15 residues. V was shortened by 5 bases and J by 4 bases, with 15 bases between the two germline ends. Germline-derived CDR1 and CDR2 are SGHTA and FQGTGA. The CDR3 region has the DNA TGTGCCAGCAGCCCTAATGGGGCTGCCGGAAACACCATATATTTT. Its protein product is CASSPNGAAGNTIYF.

The rearrangement uses TRBV5-1 and TRBJ1-1, with unresolved D. The CDR3 runs 14 residues. From germline, CDR1 is SGHRS and CDR2 YFSETQ. V shed 3 bases and J shed 3 bases, with 12 bases lying between them. CDR3 loop: CASSSGEGDTEAFF. CDR3 in DNA: TGCGCCAGCAGCTCCGGGGAAGGTGACACTGAAGCTTTCTTT.

The chain has TRBV7-2 and TRBJ1-3; 8 bases are a match to TRBD1. The CDR3 loop spans 13 amino acids. Looked up from germline, CDR1 is SGHTA and CDR2 is FQGNSA. DNA of the CDR3: TGTGGGAGCCGGACAGGGAACGGAAACACCATATATTTT. It specifies CGSRTGNGNTIYF.

The CDR3 nucleotides are TGCGCCAGCAGCCAAGCGAGACAGGGGGCATTTAACACCGGGGAGCTGTTTTTT. Protein sequence: CASSQARQGAFNTGELFF. The chain has TRBV4-3 and TRBJ2-2; 10 nucleotides match TRBD1. The length of the CDR3 is 18 residues. V trimming: 1 base; J trimming: 2 bases; junction bases outside the gene matches: 7. CDR1 and CDR2 from the germline V gene are LGHNA and YSLEER.

The J gene is TRBJ1-1, the V gene TRBV10-2; TRBD1 agrees at 12 bases. This CDR3 comprises 15 residues. With V trimmed by 6 bases and J by 5 bases, 7 bases remained unmatched. CDR1 and CDR2 from the germline V gene are WSHSY and SAAADI. The CDR3 DNA is TGCGCCAGCAGGGGGACAGGGGGCCGGAGGACTGAAGCTTTCTTT. Its protein product is CASRGTGGRRTEAFF.

The chain carries TRBV28 and TRBJ1-4; no definite D call. The V end lost 4 bases, the J end lost 10 bases, and 7 bases lay between the germline ends. The CDR3 is 11 residues long. Germline V lookup: CDR1 MDHEN, CDR2 SYDVKM. CDR3 nucleotides: TGTGCCAGCAGTTCCTATGGAAAACTGTTTTTT. Translated, it gives CASSSYGKLFF. Complete variable domain (other parts from reference TRBV28 and TRBJ1-4): DVKVTQSSRYLVKRTGEKVFLECVQDMDHENMFWYRQDPGLGLRLIYFSYDVKMKEKGDIPEGYSVSREKKERFSLILESASTNQTSMYLCASSSYGKLFFGSGTQLSVL.

The chain joins TRBV7-8 to TRBJ1-5, with D tentatively TRBD1 (6 bases). Trimming took off 1 base at V and 6 bases at J, with 13 bases between the two ends. The germline CDR1 and CDR2 sequences are SGHVS and FQNEAQ. This CDR3 is 15 amino acids long. The CDR3 reads CASSLDSGVGQPQHF. DNA of the CDR3: TGTGCCAGCAGCTTAGATTCAGGGGTGGGTCAGCCCCAGCATTTT. Drawing the rest from reference TRBV7-8 and TRBJ1-5, the complete variable domain is GAGVSQSPRYKVAKRGQDVALRCDPISGHVSLFWYQQALGQGPEFLTYFQNEAQLDKSGLPSDRFFAERPEGSVSTLKIQRTQQEDSAVYLCASSLDSGVGQPQHFGDGTRLSIL.

This chain joins TRBV7-7 and TRBJ2-5, with D tentatively TRBD2 (5 bases). The CDR3 has 13 residues. V was shortened by 5 bases and J by 4 bases, with 11 bases between the two germline ends. CDR1 is SSHAT and CDR2 is FNYEAQ in the germline V gene (reference sequence). CDR3 residues: CASSAGPAETQYF. CDR3 DNA sequence: TGTGCCAGCAGCGCGGGCCCGGCAGAGACCCAGTACTTC.

The chain uses TRBV30 and TRBJ2-3; D assignment may be TRBD1 or TRBD2 (5 bases each). V lost 4 bases, J lost 5 bases, and 13 bases lay in between. Germline values: CDR1 GTSNPN, CDR2 SVGIG (reference sequence). CDR3 length: 13 residues. CDR3 DNA sequence: TGTGCCTGGAACTCCGGGACGTTAGATACGCAGTATTTT. As protein: CAWNSGTLDTQYF.

This clone has just a few counts. The chain joins TRBV14 to TRBJ1-5; D is ambiguous. The germline V gene has CDR1 SGHDN and CDR2 FVKESK. The CDR3 runs to 13 residues. The V and J ends lost 0 bases and 6 bases respectively, with 6 bases between them. CDR3 in DNA: TGTGCCAGCAGCCAAGATGAAGGTCAGCCCCAGCATTTT. Its translation is CASSQDEGQPQHF.

This clone was seen a single time. This chain joins TRBV27 and TRBJ2-5; 7 nucleotides line up with TRBD1. CDR3 length: 13 amino acids. J was trimmed by 5 bases and V by 6 bases; bases with no gene match: 6. The germline CDR1 and CDR2 sequences are MNHEY and SMNVEV (reference sequence). The CDR3 is CASRHRGSETQYF. Here the CDR3 DNA reads TGTGCCAGCAGGCACAGGGGTAGTGAGACCCAGTACTTC.

V is TRBV28 and J is TRBJ1-2, with 10 bases identical to TRBD1. Germline-derived CDR1 and CDR2 are MDHEN and SYDVKM. V dropped 4 bases and J dropped 2; count of bases not matched to a gene: 7. This CDR3 contains 16 residues. The CDR3 DNA reads as TGTGCCAGCAGTTCCCCTCGGACAGGGGGAAACTATGGCTACACCTTC. It translates to CASSSPRTGGNYGYTF.

V is TRBV9 and J is TRBJ2-3; 13 nucleotides match TRBD2. Germline V gene sequence: CDR1 SGDLS, CDR2 YYNGEE. The CDR3 contains 16 residues. The junction had 6 bases not matched to a gene; V was cut back by 4 bases and J by 4 bases. This CDR3 reads CASSPLAGGTADTQYF. CDR3 sequence (DNA): TGTGCCAGCAGCCCACTAGCGGGGGGGACTGCAGATACGCAGTATTTT.

V gene TRBV5-1 combines with J gene TRBJ1-1; D uncertain. CDR1 is SGHRS and CDR2 is YFSETQ in the germline V gene. V was trimmed by 2 bases and J by 1 base, leaving 6 bases between them. The CDR3 runs 13 residues. The CDR3 reads CASSFNSNTEAFF. The CDR3 nucleotides read TGCGCCAGCAGCTTCAACTCGAACACTGAAGCTTTCTTT.

V gene TRBV25-1 combines with J gene TRBJ2-7; TRBD2 is a possible D gene (5 bases). Trimming removed 3 bases at V and 5 bases at J, with 17 bases between. The CDR3 extends over 15 amino acids. Germline values: CDR1 MGHDK, CDR2 SYGVNS. CDR3 sequence: CASSDTGIWKNEQYF. In DNA form, the CDR3 reads TGTGCCAGCAGTGATACCGGGATATGGAAGAACGAGCAGTACTTC.

The chain is built from TRBV7-2 and TRBJ2-3; 9 bases match TRBD1. The CDR3 is made up of 15 amino acids. Germline V gene lookup returns CDR1 SGHTA and CDR2 FQGNSA. V shed 4 bases and J 4 bases; nucleotides not matched to a gene: 6. CDR3 nucleotide sequence: TGTGCCAGCAGCTCGTCAGGACAGGGGTCAGATACGCAGTATTTT. Translation gives CASSSSGQGSDTQYF.

This clone was detected once. The CDR3 nucleotides are TGTGCCAGCAGTTCCATCCCCACATGGGGCTACACCTTC. Translating gives CASSSIPTWGYTF. J is TRBJ1-2 and V is TRBV27; D ambiguous. The CDR3 totals 13 residues. V was cut by 4 bases and J by 8 bases, with 14 bases left in between. Per the germline V gene, CDR1 is MNHEY and CDR2 is SMNVEV (reference sequence).

The chain carries TRBV28 and TRBJ2-3; a weak D match, TRBD2 (6 bases). Trimming left V 10 bases short and J 4 bases short, with 15 bases between. CDR1 and CDR2 (germline): MDHEN, SYDVKM. The CDR3 loop spans 13 amino acids. The CDR3 loop is CATAGGAADTQYF. In DNA form, the CDR3 reads TGTGCCACCGCCGGCGGGGCGGCAGATACGCAGTATTTT.

The chain employs TRBV6-6 and TRBJ2-1, with 8 bases aligning to TRBD1. Trimming at V came to 6 bases and at J to 1 base, leaving 5 bases not matched to a gene. CDR1 is MNHNY and CDR2 is SVGAGI in the germline V gene (reference sequence). This CDR3 contains 15 residues. CDR3 nucleotides: TGTGCCAGCAGAGAGGGACAGGTTTCCTACAATGAGCAGTTCTTC. Protein product: CASREGQVSYNEQFF.

The chain links TRBV7-9 to TRBJ1-2; no reliable D call. This CDR3 is 12 amino acids long. Germline V lookup: CDR1 SEHNR, CDR2 FQNEAQ (reference sequence). V was pared by 5 bases and J by 7 bases, with 11 bases between. The CDR3 here is CASSPDNSGYTF. The CDR3 nucleotides read TGTGCCAGCAGCCCCGATAACAGTGGCTACACCTTC.

The chain's CDR3 is CASSDSGVETQYF. DNA of the CDR3: TGTGCCAGTAGTGATAGCGGGGTAGAGACCCAGTACTTC. This rearrangement joins TRBV19 to TRBJ2-5; 8 positions agree with TRBD2. Germline CDR1 is LNHDA and CDR2 is SQIVND (reference sequence). This CDR3 is 13 amino acids long. The trim removed 5 bases at V and 4 bases at J, leaving 3 bases unmatched.

The sample holds one count of this clone. The chain employs TRBV27 and TRBJ1-2, with 7 bases identical to TRBD1. CDR3 length equals 16 residues. J gave up 8 bases and V 2 bases, and 14 bases lay outside the gene matches. CDR1 is MNHEY and CDR2 is SMNVEV in the germline V gene (reference sequence). For the CDR3, the DNA is TGTGCCAGCAGTTTAGCCCAGGGGGTAGAACTTACGGGCTACACCTTC. Amino acid sequence: CASSLAQGVELTGYTF.

The chain is built from TRBV6-1 and TRBJ1-5, with 7 bases aligning to TRBD1. Germline lookup yields CDR1 MNHNS and CDR2 SASEGT. The length of the CDR3 is 15 residues. The trim removed 6 bases at V and 0 bases at J, leaving 5 bases unmatched. In DNA form, the CDR3 reads TGTGCCAGCAGGACAGGGAAAAATAGCAATCAGCCCCAGCATTTT. It translates to CASRTGKNSNQPQHF.

This chain connects TRBV4-3 to TRBJ1-2, with 7 positions matching TRBD1. The CDR3 spans 16 residues. V was pared by 4 bases and J by 3 bases, with 11 bases of the junction left unmatched. Looked up from germline, CDR1 is LGHNA and CDR2 is YSLEER. In DNA form, the CDR3 reads TGCGCCAGCAGCCCCTTAGGAACAGGGGCAGACTATGGCTACACCTTC. Translating gives CASSPLGTGADYGYTF.

The chain is built from TRBV10-1 and TRBJ2-7; TRBD2 matches 13 bases. V shed 6 bases and J 4 bases; nucleotides not matched to a gene: 12. Germline V gene sequence: CDR1 WNHNN, CDR2 SYGVQD (reference sequence). CDR3 length equals 17 residues. DNA of the CDR3: TGCGCCAGCAGCCCCGTGGGGCGACTAGCGGGGGGATACGAGCAGTACTTC. Protein product: CASSPVGRLAGGYEQYF.

V is TRBV19 and J is TRBJ2-5, with TRBD2 matching over 10 bases. Trimming took 7 bases from V and 5 from J; bases not matched to a gene: 10. The CDR3 covers 15 residues. Germline V lookup: CDR1 LNHDA, CDR2 SQIVND (reference sequence). The CDR3 here is CASMGFFSGGETQYF. Here the CDR3 DNA reads TGTGCCAGTATGGGGTTCTTTAGCGGGGGGGAGACCCAGTACTTC.

V usage is TRBV27 and J usage is TRBJ2-1, with TRBD1 identical over 9 bases. Unmatched junction bases numbered 11, after V lost 5 bases and J lost 6 bases. The CDR3 contains 16 residues. CDR1 and CDR2 from the germline V gene are MNHEY and SMNVEV (reference sequence). Here the CDR3 reads CASSLLAQGASNEQFF. The CDR3 nucleotides are TGTGCCAGCAGTCTTCTGGCACAGGGGGCGAGCAATGAGCAGTTCTTC.